Below, 27 T cell receptor beta chains from the same sample are listed, as sequenced in a study of cytomegalovirus exposure and HLA in healthy donors. A multiplex PCR was run with 60 Vbeta primers and 13 Jbeta primers. Generated by immunoSEQ multiplex PCR, the TCRdb table keeps only in-frame clones and is missing some. The table records about 130,000 clones, 80% to 90% of them present only once. Source material: PBMCs. The source of these receptors is a woman aged 40 to 50 in good health and CMV-seropositive.

This clone was counted between two and nine times. This chain joins TRBV18 and TRBJ2-7; 8 nucleotides align to TRBD2. The ends lost 3 bases at V and 1 base at J; junction bases unmatched: 2. Germline CDR1 reads KGHSH; CDR2 reads LQKENI. The CDR3 is 14 residues long. CDR3 nucleotides: TGTGCCAGCTCACCGACTAGCGATTCCTACGAGCAGTACTTC. It translates to CASSPTSDSYEQYF.

The V gene is TRBV14, the J gene TRBJ2-1; 11 bases match TRBD2. Per the germline V gene, CDR1 is SGHDN and CDR2 is FVKESK. V shed 0 bases and J 9 bases; nucleotides not matched to a gene: 7. The CDR3 length is 16 residues. In nucleotides, the CDR3 is TGTGCCAGCAGCCAAGACCTACTAGCGGGAGCCGTTGAGCAGTTCTTC. Its translation is CASSQDLLAGAVEQFF. Complete variable domain (other parts from reference TRBV14 and TRBJ2-1): EAGVTQFPSHSVIEKGQTVTLRCDPISGHDNLYWYRRVMGKEIKFLLHFVKESKQDESGMPNNRFLAERTGGTYSTLKVQPAELEDSGVYFCASSQDLLAGAVEQFFGPGTRLTVL.

This sequence joins TRBV5-6 and TRBJ2-5; 14 bases map to TRBD2. This CDR3 is built from 16 residues. Losses at the gene ends were 2 bases for V and 2 bases for J; bases not matched to a gene: 2. Germline-derived CDR1 and CDR2 are SGHDT and YYEEEE. CDR3 residues: CASSFGLAGGQETQYF. CDR3 DNA: TGTGCCAGCAGCTTTGGACTAGCGGGGGGACAAGAGACCCAGTACTTC.

This clone turned up a few times. The chain links TRBV6-1 to TRBJ1-5, with 10 bases identical to TRBD1. This CDR3 has 13 amino acids. Germline V gene lookup returns CDR1 MNHNS and CDR2 SASEGT. J was trimmed by 8 bases and V by 9 bases; bases with no gene match: 7. CDR3 coding DNA: TGTGCCAGTGCACCGGGACAGGGGAAGCCCCAGCATTTT. Amino acids: CASAPGQGKPQHF.

V is TRBV6-4 and J is TRBJ1-6; the D is unclear. Germline V gene data show CDR1 as MRHNA and CDR2 as SNTAGT. This CDR3 comprises 13 residues. V was shortened by 6 bases and J by 8 bases, with 11 bases between the two germline ends. The CDR3 here is CASRNTPDSPLHF. DNA for the CDR3: TGTGCCAGCAGAAATACACCAGATTCACCCCTCCACTTT.

The chain links TRBV28 to TRBJ2-7; TRBD1 matches at 7 bases. From germline, CDR1 is MDHEN and CDR2 SYDVKM. This CDR3 has 13 residues. The trim removed 3 bases at V and 5 bases at J, leaving 4 bases unmatched. The CDR3 sequence: CASSFYRGDEQYF. In DNA, the CDR3 is TGTGCCAGCAGTTTCTACAGGGGTGACGAGCAGTACTTC. Complete variable domain (other parts from reference TRBV28 and TRBJ2-7): DVKVTQSSRYLVKRTGEKVFLECVQDMDHENMFWYRQDPGLGLRLIYFSYDVKMKEKGDIPEGYSVSREKKERFSLILESASTNQTSMYLCASSFYRGDEQYFGPGTRLTVT.

The chain employs TRBV27 and TRBJ1-4; no reliable D call. The CDR3 covers 15 residues. Between the trimmed V and J ends, which lost 5 bases and 0 bases, there was a span of 10 bases. Germline CDR1 reads MNHEY; CDR2 reads SMNVEV (reference sequence). CDR3 DNA: TGTGCCAGCAGTCCGAACATACCAACTAATGAAAAACTGTTTTTT. It specifies CASSPNIPTNEKLFF.

The rearrangement joins TRBV2 to TRBJ1-2; D uncertain. Germline V gene data show CDR1 as SNHLY and CDR2 as FYNNEI. V lost 7 bases, J lost 3 bases, and 12 bases lay in between. The CDR3 extends over 13 amino acids. The CDR3 coding sequence is TGTGCCAGCACCGGGGAGGGCTACTATGGCTACACCTTC. This gives the protein CASTGEGYYGYTF.

This clone was seen a few times. The chain is built from TRBV5-1 and TRBJ2-7, with TRBD1 identical over 7 bases. Germline V CDR1 and CDR2: SGHRS, YFSETQ. The CDR3 is 14 residues long. After removal of 4 bases from V and 0 bases from J, the junction contained 4 bases not matched to a gene. The CDR3: CASSDRDSSYEQYF. CDR3 nucleotides: TGCGCCAGCAGCGACCGGGACAGCTCCTACGAGCAGTACTTC.

This chain connects TRBV21-1 to TRBJ2-7; the D call TRBD1 from the table was never checked on the DNA. TRBV21-1 is deemed a pseudogene. The CDR3 extends over 16 amino acids. Written as DNA, the CDR3 is TGTGCCAGCAGCACTAACCCCGGGACAACCGCCTACGAGCAGTACTTC. Protein product: CASSTNPGTTAYEQYF.

The V gene is TRBV5-1, the J gene TRBJ1-1; 11 nucleotides line up with TRBD1. The CDR3 length is 17 residues. Germline V gives CDR1 SGHRS, CDR2 YFSETQ. Trimming removed 3 bases from V and 2 bases from J; junction bases left unmatched: 9. CDR3 amino acids: CASSYPGQGGSNTEAFF. DNA of the CDR3: TGCGCCAGCAGCTACCCGGGACAGGGGGGCTCCAACACTGAAGCTTTCTTT.

Only a few counts were recorded for this clone. This sequence joins TRBV27 and TRBJ2-1, with D tentatively TRBD1 (5 bases). Deletions cut 2 bases from V and 7 bases from J, with 9 bases between. The germline V gene encodes CDR1 MNHEY and CDR2 SMNVEV (reference sequence). The CDR3 has 13 residues. The DNA of the CDR3 is TGTGCCAGCAGTTTACCTGGACAAAATGAGCAGTTCTTC. Translated: CASSLPGQNEQFF.

This clone was observed once. The V gene is TRBV27, the J gene TRBJ2-1, with D perhaps TRBD1 (8 bases). The CDR3 consists of 16 residues. Trimming pared 6 bases from V and 5 bases from J, leaving 20 bases between. Germline V gene lookup returns CDR1 MNHEY and CDR2 SMNVEV (reference sequence). CDR3 in amino acids: CASSPITGGGDNEQFF. The CDR3 region has the DNA TGTGCCAGCAGCCCTATTACAGGGGGAGGGGACAATGAGCAGTTCTTC.

The chain is built from TRBV19 and TRBJ2-1, with D tentatively TRBD2 (5 bases). Between the trimmed V and J ends, which lost 3 bases and 9 bases, there was a span of 9 bases. The germline CDR1 and CDR2 sequences are LNHDA and SQIVND (reference sequence). CDR3 length: 12 residues. The CDR3 reads CASSIFEGEQFF. The CDR3 DNA reads TGTGCCAGTAGTATCTTTGAGGGTGAGCAGTTCTTC.

The chain joins TRBV6-1 to TRBJ2-7, with 7 bases that match TRBD2. V dropped 2 bases and J dropped 2; count of bases not matched to a gene: 9. The germline V gene has CDR1 MNHNS and CDR2 SASEGT. This CDR3 is 16 amino acids long. The CDR3 DNA reads TGTGCCAGCAGTGAATTCGGCCTAGCGGAGGCCTACGAGCAGTACTTC. Its translation is CASSEFGLAEAYEQYF.

This chain joins TRBV27 and TRBJ2-7; 10 bases are a match to TRBD1. V lost 7 bases to trimming and J lost 1 base; unmatched junction nucleotides: 10. There are 16 residues in the CDR3. Germline values: CDR1 MNHEY, CDR2 SMNVEV (reference sequence). CDR3 in amino acids: CASTKSTGGASYEQYF. The CDR3 nucleotides are TGTGCCAGCACTAAATCGACAGGGGGCGCATCCTACGAGCAGTACTTC.

The CDR3 region has the DNA TGTGCCAGCAAGCAACGGACAGCAATACCCCAAGAGACCCAGTACTTC. It encodes CASKQRTAIPQETQYF. The V call is TRBV2, the J call TRBJ2-5, with D tentatively TRBD1 (6 bases). Germline loops: CDR1 SNHLY, CDR2 FYNNEI. This CDR3 is 16 amino acids long. V gave up 7 bases and J gave up 1 base, with 19 bases separating them.

The chain employs TRBV7-9 and TRBJ2-7; TRBD1 matches at 7 bases. From germline, CDR1 is SEHNR and CDR2 FQNEAQ (reference sequence). The V gene end was trimmed by 0 bases and the J gene end by 2 bases; junction bases not matched to a gene: 4. This CDR3 spans 15 amino acids. In DNA form, the CDR3 reads TGTGCCAGCAGCTTAGCCTCGGGACAGCCCTACGAGCAGTACTTC. Translating it yields CASSLASGQPYEQYF.

The chain carries TRBV5-1 and TRBJ2-4; perhaps TRBD1 as D (6 bases). CDR3 length: 14 amino acids. The germline gives CDR1 SGHRS, CDR2 YFSETQ. Between the trimmed V and J ends, which lost 3 bases and 5 bases, there was a span of 12 bases. This CDR3 reads CASSSQGNQNIQYF. The CDR3 DNA reads TGCGCCAGCAGCTCCCAGGGGAACCAAAACATTCAGTACTTC.

The chain is built from TRBV7-9 and TRBJ1-1; D gene ambiguous. Trimming shortened V by 7 bases and J by 1 base, and 19 bases separated the two germline ends. CDR1 and CDR2 from the germline V gene are SEHNR and FQNEAQ (reference sequence). This CDR3 has 16 residues. The CDR3: CASNSGGIESNTEAFF. The CDR3 nucleotides are TGTGCCAGCAACTCAGGCGGGATTGAGTCGAACACTGAAGCTTTCTTT. Complete variable domain (other parts from reference TRBV7-9 and TRBJ1-1): DTGVSQNPRHKITKRGQNVTFRCDPISEHNRLYWYRQTLGQGPEFLTYFQNEAQLEKSRLLSDRFSAERPKGSFSTLEIQRTEQGDSAMYLCASNSGGIESNTEAFFGQGTRLTVV.

Here the CDR3 reads CATSRDMGGTDTQYF. CDR3 sequence (DNA): TGTGCCACCAGCAGAGATATGGGGGGAACAGATACGCAGTATTTT. The rearrangement joins TRBV15 to TRBJ2-3, with TRBD2 as a possible D gene (6 bases). The CDR3 is made up of 15 amino acids. V was cut by 0 bases and J by 3 bases, with 10 bases left in between. CDR1 and CDR2 (germline): LNHNV, YYDKDF (reference sequence).

The CDR3 DNA reads as TGTGCCACCAGCAGAGTGGCCGGGTGGAAGTTCTTC. It is translated as CATSRVAGWKFF. The J gene is TRBJ2-1, the V gene TRBV15; no clear D gene. The germline V and J ends were trimmed by 1 base and 14 bases, with 12 bases remaining between them. The CDR3 is 12 amino acids. Germline CDR1 and CDR2: LNHNV and YYDKDF (reference sequence).

V usage is TRBV7-9 and J usage is TRBJ2-1; possible D gene TRBD2, 7 bases. Between the trimmed V and J ends, which lost 5 bases and 9 bases, there was a span of 23 bases. From germline, CDR1 is SEHNR and CDR2 FQNEAQ (reference sequence). The CDR3 consists of 16 residues. The CDR3 region is CASSRPGPVGGGEQFF. CDR3 in DNA: TGTGCCAGCAGCCGCCCGGGGCCGGTAGGGGGGGGTGAGCAGTTCTTC.

The gene calls are TRBV27 and TRBJ2-5, with a tentative D call TRBD1 (6 bases). The DNA end favors TRBJ2-7, so the J call may be wrong. CDR3 size: 14 residues. Per germline, CDR1 MNHEY and CDR2 SMNVEV (reference sequence). This CDR3 is CASSLRQESYEQYF. The CDR3 region has the DNA TGTGCCAGCAGTTTACGACAGGAGTCCTACGAGCAGTACTTC.

This chain joins TRBV29-1 and TRBJ1-2; 8 bases line up with TRBD1. Germline CDR1 SQVTM, CDR2 ANQGSEA. The CDR3 covers 12 residues. The trim removed 6 bases at V and 4 bases at J, leaving 4 bases unmatched. The CDR3 sequence: CSVGGQGYGYTF. The CDR3 DNA follows: TGCAGCGTGGGCGGACAGGGCTATGGCTACACCTTC.

The gene calls are TRBV19 and TRBJ1-6; a possible D gene is TRBD1 (5 bases). There are 15 residues in the CDR3. The V gene's germline CDR1 is LNHDA and CDR2 SQIVND (reference sequence). The ends were cut back, 10 bases at V and 5 bases at J, with 18 bases in the middle. CDR3 sequence: CATEAGGQDNSPLHF. The CDR3 region has the DNA TGTGCCACAGAGGCCGGGGGTCAGGATAATTCACCCCTCCACTTT.

This clone has a handful of counts. This sequence joins TRBV21-1 and TRBJ1-5; the table's TRBD1 call for D was not verified on the DNA. TRBV21-1 is termed a pseudogene. CDR3 size: 19 residues. This CDR3 reads CASSKAYYWGPGGNQPQHF. CDR3 bases: TGTGCCAGCAGCAAAGCTTATTATTGGGGGCCAGGGGGTAATCAGCCCCAGCATTTT.